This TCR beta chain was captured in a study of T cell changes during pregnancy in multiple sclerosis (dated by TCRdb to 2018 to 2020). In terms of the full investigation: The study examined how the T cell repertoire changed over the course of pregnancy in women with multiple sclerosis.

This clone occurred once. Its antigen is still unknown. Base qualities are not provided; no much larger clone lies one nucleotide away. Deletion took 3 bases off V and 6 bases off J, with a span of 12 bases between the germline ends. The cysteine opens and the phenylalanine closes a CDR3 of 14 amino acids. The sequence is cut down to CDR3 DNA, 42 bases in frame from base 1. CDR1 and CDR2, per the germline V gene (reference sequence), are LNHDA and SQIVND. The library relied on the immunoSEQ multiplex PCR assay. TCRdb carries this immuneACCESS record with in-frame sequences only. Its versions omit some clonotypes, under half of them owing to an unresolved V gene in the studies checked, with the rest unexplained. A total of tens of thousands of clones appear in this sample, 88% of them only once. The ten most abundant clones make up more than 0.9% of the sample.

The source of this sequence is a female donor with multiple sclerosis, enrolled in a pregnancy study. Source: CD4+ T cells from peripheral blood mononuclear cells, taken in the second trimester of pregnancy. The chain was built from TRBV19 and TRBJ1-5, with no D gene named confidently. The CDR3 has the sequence CASSIQEVVQPQHF. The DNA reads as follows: TGTGCCAGTAGTATCCAAGAGGTTGTTCAGCCCCAGCATTTT.